Described below is a single T cell receptor beta chain sequence and its context. This clonotype was recorded a few times. Its antigen has not been determined. The junction departs from germline at one end; a sequencing error may be responsible. Taken from the germline V gene (reference sequence), the CDR1 and CDR2 loops are GTSNPN and SVGIG. From its cysteine to its phenylalanine, the CDR3 spans 14 amino acids. Only the CDR3 region is kept as DNA, spanning 42 bases read in frame from base 1. A patient counted as having stable Graves' hyperthyroidism if no progression to ophthalmopathy occurred over 18 months of follow-up. The hyperthyroidism patients were between 18 and 65 years old and newly diagnosed, with a disease duration of less than 2 months. Exclusion was applied to patients with uncontrolled infections, other autoimmune diseases, pregnancy or lactation. Clinical symptoms, serum thyroxine and TRAb, thyroid ultrasound, and orbital computed tomography formed the basis for the diagnoses. PBMCs were isolated from about 9.1 ml of fresh peripheral blood by Ficoll-Paque density gradient centrifugation. Trizol reagent was used to extract total RNA, and RNA quality was then checked on an Agilent 2100 Bioanalyzer.

The TCR beta CDR3 regions were amplified from the RNA transcripts. The first round of RT-PCR for the TCR CDR3 was performed with the HTBI primer set and the Qiagen OneStep RT-PCR kit. A second multiplex PCR round built the libraries, followed by size selection and purification. Libraries were sequenced paired-end with 100 bp reads on an Illumina HiSeq2000. The authors' pipeline ran thus. SOAPnuke was used to process the raw data, throwing out any read that contained adapters or uncalled bases, had a mean Phred below 15, or lacked an exact constant-primer or identifier match. High-quality paired reads were merged using COPE v1.2.5, and each unique nucleotide sequence was defined as a clonotype. MiTCR v1.1 was used to align clonotypes to the IMGT TRBV, TRBD and TRBJ reference segments. The analysis included only V-J combinations with a frequency above 0.0001, which together covered roughly 99% of the repertoires. A TCS score was defined as the ratio between F50 (clonal expansion) and ExV (chaos), using BLOSUM62-based TCRdist between CDR3 peptides within each V-J. Welch's t-statistics and random forest reduced 500 to 650 V-J features to under 15, which were used in a naive Bayes classifier (R e1071). The raw public reads went through TCRdb reprocessing: fastp at Q25, MiXCR clone calling, in-frame beta chains kept. One record per CDR3 amino acid sequence lists the most common genes and DNA. TCRdb's processing, not the study's, gives the V and J calls here. For this sample the table gives under 400,000 distinct CDR3 sequences, of which 15% to 20% were detected only once. The ten biggest clones cover around 34% of the sample.

These data belong to a study of T cells in Graves' hyperthyroidism and ophthalmopathy (dated by TCRdb to between 2017 and 2020). Turning to the overall study: Peripheral blood samples were taken at initial diagnosis, before any treatment was given. To identify TCR V-J signatures that set the groups apart, the researchers used a discovery cohort of 100 or so patients, made up of approximately 43 with Graves' ophthalmopathy and some 56 with stable Graves' hyperthyroidism. Prospective prediction of ophthalmopathy was tested in an independent validation cohort of 18 to 20 hyperthyroidism patients and 15 to 17 patients who later progressed to ophthalmopathy. The roughly 94 discovery patients were randomly split 7:3 into training and test sets. Thyroid tissue and blood T-cell repertoires from several Graves' hyperthyroidism patients were also compared in the study. Following sampling, methimazole starting at 30 mg daily was given to hyperthyroidism patients, and high-dose intravenous methylprednisolone was given to ophthalmopathy patients. The paper reports TCR Vbeta CDR3 sequencing of roughly 140 peripheral blood samples: some 44 ophthalmopathy, 70 to 85 hyperthyroidism and around 17 progressor patients.

The investigation overall reported the following: Blood samples also contained most of the expanded thyroid clonotypes (frequency above 0.001), which suggests that blood repertoires may reflect thyroid immune responses. In validation, the model predicted progression to ophthalmopathy a median of roughly 6.2 months before onset, with roughly 70% sensitivity and about 75% specificity. Sample size was not statistically predetermined, and investigators were not blinded to group allocation. In cross-validation, a model built on a 13 V-J signature told ophthalmopathy apart from stable hyperthyroidism with 87.88% sensitivity and about 81% specificity, and in testing the same model reached 80%/75%.

Sequenced input: blood. The TCR sequence derives from a man between 25 and 39 years old with Graves' hyperthyroidism. The chain links TRBV30 with TRBJ1-2; D gene: possibly TRBD1, on 6 matching bases. The DNA sequence follows: TGTACCTGGAGCAGAAGGGCAGGGGCCCATGGCTACACCTTC. This sequence encodes CTWSRRAGAHGYTF.